This T cell receptor (beta chain) was observed in a study of blood T cell repertoires in COVID-19 (dated by TCRdb to 2020 to 2021). A note on the overall study: Samples covering the acute and convalescent phases of COVID-19 were provided by collaborators in the United States, Italy and Spain. The prospective study material was composed of cDNA or gDNA derived from T cells, B-cell-depleted T cells, or PBMCs. The samples were drawn from two sources: the first 160 participants of the ongoing ImmuneRACE study, and about 1,300 subjects contributed by 6 global collaborators. Where available, HLA class I and class II types were obtained from metadata supplied by the sample provider rather than from assay-based typing. Deeply sampled blood TCRbeta repertoires from subjects exposed to, actively infected with, or recovered from COVID-19 were included in the dataset. Sample metadata almost always included a de-identified subject ID, COVID-19 status, age in years and sex. The repertoires were made available in a free public database intended to serve as a resource for research on the immune response to SARS-CoV-2. What the study reported, not specific to this receptor: Clinical and demographic metadata were provided uncurated, with the amount varying by source and participant.

The collaborating institutions used their own protocols to collect whole blood in K2EDTA tubes. Collaborator samples were shipped for TCRbeta analysis as frozen whole blood, isolated PBMCs, or DNA extracted from either sample type. TCRbeta CDR3 regions were amplified from genomic DNA by means of the immunoSEQ Assay, a bias-controlled multiplex PCR. Per the authors' processing: Nucleated cell counts per sample were estimated from amplification of reference gene primers within the assay. Sequence reads were collapsed and filtered to measure the absolute abundance of every unique TCRbeta CDR3 rearrangement. For each sample, productive Simpson clonality was calculated as the square root of Simpson's diversity index over productive rearrangements. Here the immuneACCESS table is served through TCRdb, limited to in-frame sequences with V and J called. Missing clones are a known gap in these copies; in checked studies unresolved V genes cover under half, and the rest lacks a known reason. V, J and clone size reflect that table, while D and trimming were determined from the DNA. The sample data list about 110,000 clones, and 70% to 90% of these were observed just once. The ten largest make up less than 3.5% of the sample.

For CDR1 and CDR2, the germline V gene (reference sequence) lists LNHDA and SQIVND. Ends trimmed: V by 5 bases, J by 6 bases; bases unmatched to a gene: 9. Taken from cysteine to phenylalanine, the CDR3 has 15 residues. Of all the DNA, just the CDR3 is kept, 45 bases in frame from base 1. As for this clone: There is no known antigen for this receptor. Qualities for individual bases were not recorded, and no much larger clone is one base off.

The sequence links TRBV19 to TRBJ2-2, and TRBD2 aligns with 7 junction nucleotides. Sequenced sample: peripheral blood. The sequence was collected from a woman between 50 and 59 years old with acute or convalescent COVID-19. CDR3 protein: CASSPGREAPGELFF. The sequenced DNA is TGTGCCAGTAGTCCGGGACGGGAGGCCCCCGGGGAGCTGTTTTTT.